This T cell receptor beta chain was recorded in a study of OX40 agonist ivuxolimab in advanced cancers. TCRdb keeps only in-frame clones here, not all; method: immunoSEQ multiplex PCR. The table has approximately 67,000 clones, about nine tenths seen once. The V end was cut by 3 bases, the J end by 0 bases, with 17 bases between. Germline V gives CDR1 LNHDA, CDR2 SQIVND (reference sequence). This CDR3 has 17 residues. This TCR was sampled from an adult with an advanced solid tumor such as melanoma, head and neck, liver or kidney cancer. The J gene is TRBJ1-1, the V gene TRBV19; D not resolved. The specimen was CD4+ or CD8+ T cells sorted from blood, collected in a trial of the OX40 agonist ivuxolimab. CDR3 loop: CASSIGEGRLMNTEAFF. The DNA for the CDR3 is TGTGCCAGTAGTATTGGGGAGGGCAGACTGATGAACACTGAAGCTTTCTTT.